This passage covers 29 T cell receptor beta chains from one sample sequenced in a study of breast tumors, draining lymph nodes, adjacent tissues. Breast cancer patients provided tissue from their axillary draining lymph nodes. TCRdb ran MiXCR on the multiplex PCR reads and lists one entry per CDR3 protein. The sample records around 130,000 distinct CDR3 sequences, 20% to 25% being singletons. Specimen: axillary lymph node tissue. The source is a female donor with breast cancer. Some clones in this sample may be carry-over from other donors' samples.

This clonotype was picked up one time. A read error may explain this, as a much larger clone is one base away. The chain carries TRBV2 and TRBJ1-3; no definite D call. The CDR3 is 15 residues long. From germline, CDR1 is SNHLY and CDR2 FYNNEI. CDR3 nucleotide sequence: TGTGCCAGCAATGAAGACGGAAGCTCTGGAAACACCATATATTTT. Its translation is CASNEDGSSGNTIYF. The variable domain in full, completed from reference TRBV2 and TRBJ1-3, reads EPEVTQTPSHQVTQMGQEVILRCVPISNHLYFYWYRQILGQKVEFLVSFYNNEISEKSEIFDDQFSVERPDGSNFTLKIRSTKLEDSAMYFCASNEDGSSGNTIYFGEGSWLTVV.

The V gene is TRBV6-5, the J gene TRBJ2-7; TRBD2 matches at 10 bases. J lost 5 bases, V lost 5 bases, and 6 bases had no gene match. This CDR3 region has 14 residues. Germline values: CDR1 MNHEY, CDR2 SVGAGI. The CDR3 nucleotides are TGTGCCAGCAGTATAACTAGCGGGGTGAACGAGCAGTACTTC. It codes for CASSITSGVNEQYF.

This clonotype was recorded only once. A much larger clone is a single base away; this may be a read error. This sequence joins TRBV6-2 or TRBV6-3 and TRBJ2-7, with D perhaps being TRBD1 or TRBD2 (5 bases each). Trimming stripped 10 bases from V and 3 bases from J, with 19 bases between. The CDR3 covers 14 residues. Germline CDR1 MNHEY, CDR2 SVGEGT. CDR3 nucleotide sequence: TGTGCCACCCTCAAAGATGGGGGAAGCTACGAGCAGTACTTC. This codes for CATLKDGGSYEQYF.

Details on this clonotype: One end of the junction does not line up with germline, which may come from a read error. The chain combines TRBV12-3 or TRBV12-4 with TRBJ1-3; unclear D gene. This CDR3 is built from 16 residues. The CDR3 DNA is TGTGCCAGCAGTTTTGGCCAGGCCCCCTCTGGAAACGCCATATATTTT. It encodes CASSFGQAPSGNAIYF.

This clonotype came up many times. The chain employs TRBV12-3 or TRBV12-4 and TRBJ2-2; tentative D call: TRBD1 (6 bases). V was cut by 6 bases and J by 0 bases, with 14 bases left in between. CDR3 length: 16 amino acids. For the CDR3, the DNA is TGTGCCAGCAGCGCCGACAGGCTATCGAACACCGGGGAGCTGTTTTTT. Encoded protein: CASSADRLSNTGELFF.

This clonotype came up once. The junction and the germline gene differ at one end; a read error may be behind it. This chain joins TRBV7-9 and TRBJ2-7; 7 bases fit TRBD2. Germline V gene sequence: CDR1 SEHNR, CDR2 FQNEAQ (reference sequence). This CDR3 has 13 amino acids. CDR3: CGSSPPSGYEQYF. The CDR3 bases are TGTGGCAGCAGCCCGCCTAGCGGCTACGAGCAGTACTTC.

This clonotype was recorded many times. The CDR3 DNA sequence: TGTGCCAGCAGCTTACGACAGGGGGAGTACAATGAGCAGTTCTTC. Its protein product is CASSLRQGEYNEQFF. The chain combines TRBV7-2 with TRBJ2-1; 9 positions match TRBD1. V shed 2 bases and J 4 bases; nucleotides not matched to a gene: 3. This CDR3 is 15 amino acids long. Per germline, CDR1 SGHTA and CDR2 FQGNSA. Variable domain in full (rest from reference TRBV7-2 and TRBJ2-1): GAGVSQSPSNKVTEKGKDVELRCDPISGHTALYWYRQSLGQGLEFLIYFQGNSAPDKSGLPSDRFSAERTGGSVSTLTIQRTQQEDSAVYLCASSLRQGEYNEQFFGPGTRLTVL.

This clonotype has ten or more counts. The CDR3 region has the DNA TGTGCCAGCAGCCCTCGAGGGGGAAGTACGCAGTATTTT. As protein: CASSPRGGSTQYF. This chain connects TRBV27 to TRBJ2-3; D is possibly TRBD1 (6 bases). CDR3 length: 13 residues. V was trimmed by 6 bases and J by 8 bases, leaving 15 bases between them. The germline V gene has CDR1 MNHEY and CDR2 SMNVEV (reference sequence).

This clonotype has only a few counts. A much larger clone differs from this one at a single base, so this may be a read error. The V and J genes are TRBV7-2 and TRBJ2-7, with D unresolved. With 4 bases removed from V and 0 bases from J, the gap between germline ends came to 13 bases. The CDR3 extends over 15 amino acids. Germline loops: CDR1 SGHTA, CDR2 FQGNSA. The CDR3 DNA sequence: TGTGCCAGCAGCTCCGGCAGTTCTAGCTCCTACGAGCAGTACTTC. It yields the protein CASSSGSSSSYEQYF.

This clonotype was detected many times. The CDR3 sequence is CASSDESYEQYF. The CDR3 DNA reads as TGCGCCAGCAGTGACGAATCCTACGAGCAGTACTTC. The chain couples TRBV10-2 to TRBJ2-7, with no clear D. Germline CDR1 and CDR2: WSHSY and SAAADI. CDR3 length: 12 amino acids. Between the trimmed V and J ends, which lost 3 bases and 1 base, there was a span of 4 bases.

This clonotype came up many times. CDR3 nucleotides: TGTGCCAGCAGTTACTTACTGACAGGGGTGGAGTTCTTC. This codes for CASSYLLTGVEFF. The chain couples TRBV6-5 to TRBJ2-1; 8 bases match TRBD1. Unmatched junction bases numbered 7, after V lost 1 base and J lost 14 bases. The CDR3 loop spans 13 amino acids. Germline V gene lookup returns CDR1 MNHEY and CDR2 SVGAGI.

As to this clonotype: This may be a read error, as it is one base from a much larger clone. The chain couples TRBV20-1 to TRBJ2-3, with 10 bases aligning to TRBD2. Germline CDR1 is DFQATT and CDR2 is SNEGSKA (reference sequence). This CDR3 region has 14 residues. The CDR3 DNA follows: TGCAGTGCTGGAGATGTAGCGGGAGGAGATACGCAGTATTTT. Protein sequence: CSAGDVAGGDTQYF.

The table lists this clonotype with a few counts. The chain couples TRBV5-6 to TRBJ2-1, with 11 bases aligning to TRBD2. This CDR3 comprises 15 residues. CDR1 is SGHDT, CDR2 YYEEEE, per germline. V was pared by 4 bases and J by 9 bases, with 9 bases of the junction left unmatched. CDR3 loop: CASSDGLAGFSEQFF. In DNA, the CDR3 is TGTGCCAGCAGCGACGGACTAGCGGGTTTCAGTGAGCAGTTCTTC.

This clonotype was detected ten times or more. V gene TRBV5-1 combines with J gene TRBJ1-2, with TRBD1 identical over 8 bases. Trimming removed 2 bases from V and 2 bases from J; junction bases left unmatched: 2. There are 14 residues in the CDR3. CDR1 SGHRS and CDR2 YFSETQ come from the germline V gene. The CDR3 region has the DNA TGCGCCAGCAGCTTACAGGGGGAGAACTATGGCTACACCTTC. It yields the protein CASSLQGENYGYTF.

This clonotype was seen at least ten times. The V call is TRBV7-8, the J call TRBJ2-7, with D perhaps assigned TRBD1 or TRBD2 (6 bases each). Germline CDR1 is SGHVS and CDR2 is FQNEAQ. The V and J ends lost 5 bases and 1 base respectively, with 18 bases between them. The CDR3 extends over 16 amino acids. The CDR3 DNA is TGTGCCAGCAGCGAGGGGGGATGGGACGGTTCCTACGAGCAGTACTTC. Protein: CASSEGGWDGSYEQYF.

CDR3 sequence reads: CASSFLSGSVGNQPQHF. The CDR3 DNA follows: TGTGCCAGCAGTTTCCTGTCAGGATCGGTGGGCAATCAGCCCCAGCATTTT. The gene calls are TRBV28 and TRBJ1-5; no clear D gene. Trimming stripped 3 bases from V and 2 bases from J, with 17 bases between. This CDR3 comprises 17 residues. Looked up from germline, CDR1 is MDHEN and CDR2 is SYDVKM. Variable domain in full (rest from reference TRBV28 and TRBJ1-5): DVKVTQSSRYLVKRTGEKVFLECVQDMDHENMFWYRQDPGLGLRLIYFSYDVKMKEKGDIPEGYSVSREKKERFSLILESASTNQTSMYLCASSFLSGSVGNQPQHFGDGTRLSIL.

Worth noting for this clonotype: This may be a read error: a much more frequent sequence differs by one nucleotide. This chain uses TRBV5-5 with TRBJ1-2; 8 bases align to TRBD1. Germline loops: CDR1 SGHKS, CDR2 YYEKEE (reference sequence). The trim removed 0 bases at V and 8 bases at J, leaving 9 bases unmatched. The CDR3 is made up of 15 amino acids. CDR3 amino acids: CASSLGGQEFWGYTF. In DNA, the CDR3 is TGTGCCAGCAGCTTGGGGGGACAGGAGTTTTGGGGCTACACCTTC.

This clonotype was counted at least ten times. The chain couples TRBV5-6 to TRBJ2-1; D uncertain. The CDR3 is 12 residues long. Germline V CDR1 and CDR2: SGHDT, YYEEEE. The V gene lost 3 bases and the J gene lost 10 bases, with 11 bases spanning the gap. The CDR3 bases are TGTGCCAGCAGCTCCGCCGACCCAGAGCAGTTCTTC. Its translation: CASSSADPEQFF.

This clonotype was seen at least ten times. The V and J genes are TRBV6-5 and TRBJ2-3; D is uncertain. Trimming took 0 bases from V and 5 from J, leaving 6 bases between them. The CDR3 runs to 13 residues. Germline CDR1 MNHEY, CDR2 SVGAGI. The CDR3 sequence: CASSYSIGDTQYF. The CDR3 nucleotides read TGTGCCAGCAGTTACTCGATTGGAGATACGCAGTATTTT.

The chain joins TRBV6-6 to TRBJ2-4; TRBD2 agrees at 9 bases. Germline loops: CDR1 MNHNY, CDR2 SVGAGI (reference sequence). V was pared by 0 bases and J by 1 base, with 7 bases of the junction left unmatched. The CDR3 is made up of 18 amino acids. CDR3 DNA: TGTGCCAGCAGTTACTCATACGAGCGGGAGGATGCCAAAAACATTCAGTACTTC. This gives the protein CASSYSYEREDAKNIQYF.

This clonotype was seen at least ten times. The chain joins TRBV6-6 to TRBJ2-7; 7 bases line up with TRBD2. CDR3 length equals 13 residues. V trimming: 8 bases; J trimming: 0 bases; junction bases outside the gene matches: 4. The germline gives CDR1 MNHNY, CDR2 SVGAGI (reference sequence). The CDR3 DNA follows: TGTGCCAGCGAGGGACTAACCTCCTACGAGCAGTACTTC. Its translation: CASEGLTSYEQYF.

This chain uses TRBV7-6 with TRBJ2-3; the match to TRBD2 covers 9 bases. V dropped 7 bases and J dropped 4; count of bases not matched to a gene: 15. From germline, CDR1 is SGHVS and CDR2 FNYEAQ. The length of the CDR3 is 17 residues. CDR3 residues: CASNGRPAGGKSDTQYF. The DNA for the CDR3 is TGTGCCAGCAACGGTAGGCCAGCGGGAGGTAAATCAGATACGCAGTATTTT.

This clonotype was observed many times. This chain connects TRBV14 to TRBJ2-5; D is perhaps TRBD2 (5 bases). Germline CDR1 SGHDN, CDR2 FVKESK. V lost 1 base and J 5 bases, leaving 14 bases between the germline ends. CDR3 length: 15 amino acids. The CDR3 region has the DNA TGTGCCAGCAGCCAAGGAGGGTCTATGGTTGAGACCCAGTACTTC. This sequence encodes CASSQGGSMVETQYF.

This clonotype was counted ten times or more. The chain recombines TRBV11-2 with TRBJ2-5, with D possibly being TRBD2 (7 bases). The CDR3 has 18 residues. Germline lookup yields CDR1 SGHAT and CDR2 FQNNGV. Trimming took off 5 bases at V and 9 bases at J, with 31 bases between the two ends. The CDR3: CASSARSLQGGGELAQYF. CDR3 coding DNA: TGTGCCAGCAGCGCCCGATCTTTACAGGGTGGGGGGGAATTGGCCCAGTACTTC.

This clonotype was seen at least ten times. This sequence joins TRBV4-1 and TRBJ1-3; no reliable D call. The length of the CDR3 is 16 residues. Per germline, CDR1 MGHRA and CDR2 YSYEKL. Trimming cost V 1 base and J 4 bases, with 14 bases left between them. CDR3 residues: CASSQVSEAHGNTIYF. CDR3 coding DNA: TGCGCCAGCAGCCAAGTATCGGAGGCCCACGGAAACACCATATATTTT.

The chain recombines TRBV11-2 with TRBJ2-3; D gene unclear. The CDR3 loop spans 15 amino acids. The V end was cut by 6 bases, the J end by 2 bases, with 15 bases between. Germline V CDR1 and CDR2: SGHAT, FQNNGV. In DNA, the CDR3 is TGTGCCAGCAGACCCGGACGGCTAAACACAGATACGCAGTATTTT. This codes for CASRPGRLNTDTQYF.

This clonotype came up many times. V usage is TRBV20-1 and J usage is TRBJ2-7; 12 nucleotides line up with TRBD2. CDR1 DFQATT and CDR2 SNEGSKA come from the germline V gene (reference sequence). The J segment lost 2 bases and the V segment lost 5 bases, leaving 1 base of the junction unmatched. This CDR3 has 13 residues. Here the CDR3 DNA reads TGCAGTGCTCGGACTAGCGGGGCCTACGAGCAGTACTTC. Encoded protein: CSARTSGAYEQYF.

In this sample, this clonotype turned up once. With a much larger clone just one base away, this may be a read error. CDR3 protein: CASSHGPLGSEQYF. The CDR3 DNA follows: TGTGCCAGCAGCCACGGGCCCCTGGGGAGCGAGCAGTACTTC. The rearrangement joins TRBV11-3 to TRBJ2-7; TRBD2 might be the D (5 bases). The CDR3 is 14 amino acids. The V gene's germline CDR1 is SGHNT and CDR2 YENEEA. The germline V and J ends were trimmed by 5 bases and 6 bases, with 17 bases remaining between them.

At least ten counts were recorded for this clonotype. The V call is TRBV20-1, the J call TRBJ2-7; 15 nucleotides line up with TRBD2. J was trimmed by 4 bases and V by 3 bases; bases with no gene match: 4. The CDR3 extends over 15 amino acids. Germline-derived CDR1 and CDR2 are DFQATT and SNEGSKA (reference sequence). The CDR3 reads CSARGLAGGLYEQYF. Written as DNA, the CDR3 is TGCAGTGCTAGGGGACTAGCGGGAGGTTTATACGAGCAGTACTTC.